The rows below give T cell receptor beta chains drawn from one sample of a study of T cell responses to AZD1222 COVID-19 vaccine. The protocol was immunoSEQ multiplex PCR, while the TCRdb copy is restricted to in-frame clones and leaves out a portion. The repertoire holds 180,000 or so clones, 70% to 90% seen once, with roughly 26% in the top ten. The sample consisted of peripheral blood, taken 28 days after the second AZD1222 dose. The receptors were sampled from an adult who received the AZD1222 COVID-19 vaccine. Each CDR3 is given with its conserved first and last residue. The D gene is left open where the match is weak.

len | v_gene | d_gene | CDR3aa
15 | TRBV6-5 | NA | CASRGLETANTEAFF
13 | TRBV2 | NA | CASSEYENQPQHF
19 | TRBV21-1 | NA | CASSNPRTSGYTSTDTQYF
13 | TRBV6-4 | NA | CASSDRGGGGYTF
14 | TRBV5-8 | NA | CASSLDPRGYGYTF
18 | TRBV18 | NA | CASSTLGPRKNLNTEAFF
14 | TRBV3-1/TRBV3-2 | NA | CASSPRAVNTEAFF
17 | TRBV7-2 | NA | CASSLVGGRVNTGELFF
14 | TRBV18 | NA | CASSPRGLPETQYF
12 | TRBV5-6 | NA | CASSSGTSPEYF
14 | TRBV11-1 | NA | CASSLAQPQETQYF
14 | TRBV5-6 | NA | CASSLGGVGNTIYF
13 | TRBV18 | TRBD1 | CASSPGQETEAFF
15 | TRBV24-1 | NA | CATSDSDSPSYEQYF
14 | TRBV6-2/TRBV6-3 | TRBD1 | CASSSGTGDEKLFF
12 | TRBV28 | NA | CASSLFRGGYTF
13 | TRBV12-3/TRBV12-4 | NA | CASRNLQEETQYF
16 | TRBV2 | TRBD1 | CASPTGARLLNTEAFF
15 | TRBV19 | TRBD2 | CASSSSGNGYNEQFF
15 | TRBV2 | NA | CASKQLSLANEKLFF
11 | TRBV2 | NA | CASRNGDTQYF
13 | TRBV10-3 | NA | CATQTGSTDTQYF
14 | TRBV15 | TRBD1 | CATSRDRGQETQYF
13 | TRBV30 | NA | CAWDRRMNTEAFF
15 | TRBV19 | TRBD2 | CASSLTSGMTDTQYF
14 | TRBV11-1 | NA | CASSQFLSTDTQYF
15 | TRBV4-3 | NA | CASSQNPASADTQYF
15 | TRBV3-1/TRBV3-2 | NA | CASSQELTGVYEQYF
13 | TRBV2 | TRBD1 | CASNRDRGYEQYF
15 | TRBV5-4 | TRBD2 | CASSSQLAGEVEQYF
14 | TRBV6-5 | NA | CASTPTRKARELFF
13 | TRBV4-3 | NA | CASSPAFGTEAFF
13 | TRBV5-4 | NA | CASSMILENEQFF
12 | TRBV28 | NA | CASKGVGNTIYF
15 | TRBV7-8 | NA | CASSLNRGNNSPLHF
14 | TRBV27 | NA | CASSPQGSNQPQHF
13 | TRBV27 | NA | CASRGWGPNEQFF
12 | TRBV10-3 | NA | CAISNPGYEQYF
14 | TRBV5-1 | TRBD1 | CASSLGQGAMEQYF
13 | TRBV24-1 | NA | CATSAAAGNTIYF
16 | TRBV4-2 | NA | CASSQSGPADSDGYTF
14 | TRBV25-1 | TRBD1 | CASSDRQGVYGYTF
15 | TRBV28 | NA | CASSKTGFAKNIQYF
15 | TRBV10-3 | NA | CAISDPAGKSAGYTF
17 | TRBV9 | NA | CASSVRPAVLSGNTIYF
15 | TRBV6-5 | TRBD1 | CASSKRTGSLIGYTF
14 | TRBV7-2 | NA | CATAGQTVYNEQFF
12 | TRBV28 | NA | CASRIPTDPPDF
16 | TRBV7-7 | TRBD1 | CASSDGTGGRTGELFF
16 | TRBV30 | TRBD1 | CAWSVRDRGMNEKLFF
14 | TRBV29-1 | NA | CSVEDKGSNQPQHF
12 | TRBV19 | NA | CASSMEGGEQFF